The 30 T cell receptor beta chains below all came from one sample that was sequenced in a study of response to subunit inactivated influenza vaccine. TCRdb called the RT-PCR reads again in MiXCR, with one record for every CDR3 protein. The profile shows 600,000 to 850,000 distinct CDR3 sequences, around 15% of them singletons. Sequences were derived from PBMCs from blood, sampled around 14 days before vaccination. The receptors originated from a middle-aged man who received an inactivated influenza vaccine.

There are a few counts of this clonotype. This rearrangement joins TRBV6-5 to TRBJ2-3; 8 bases match TRBD1. The CDR3 length is 15 residues. V was clipped by 5 bases and J by 6 bases; unmatched bases: 10. CDR1 and CDR2 from the germline V gene are MNHEY and SVGAGI. CDR3 nucleotides: TGTGCCAGCAGTACTTCAGGGGGCTATGTGGATACGCAGTATTTT. It yields the protein CASSTSGGYVDTQYF.

This chain links TRBV7-2 with TRBJ2-1, with a weak D call TRBD2 (6 bases). This CDR3 region has 16 residues. The ends were cut back, 5 bases at V and 4 bases at J, with 18 bases in the middle. CDR1 and CDR2 (germline): SGHTA, FQGNSA. The CDR3 here is CASSLVGGARYNEQFF. The CDR3 coding sequence is TGTGCCAGCAGCCTCGTGGGCGGGGCCAGGTACAATGAGCAGTTCTTC.

This clonotype turned up a few times. This rearrangement joins TRBV29-1 to TRBJ2-1; TRBD1 matches 7 bases. CDR1 and CDR2 from the germline V gene are SQVTM and ANQGSEA. The trim removed 7 bases at V and 4 bases at J, leaving 7 bases unmatched. This CDR3 is built from 13 residues. Written as DNA, the CDR3 is TGCAGCGCAGCACCGGGACAGTACAATGAGCAGTTCTTC. The encoded protein is CSAAPGQYNEQFF.

This clonotype was counted many times. This chain connects TRBV18 to TRBJ2-6; tentatively, D is TRBD1 (5 bases). The germline V gene has CDR1 KGHSH and CDR2 LQKENI. The CDR3 is made up of 12 amino acids. Trimming removed 3 bases from V and 10 bases from J, with 7 bases in between. The CDR3 DNA is TGTGCCAGCTCACCGGGGCAAAACGTCCTGACTTTC. Amino acid sequence: CASSPGQNVLTF.

This clonotype was seen only a few times. This chain links TRBV28 with TRBJ2-5, with D tentatively TRBD1 or TRBD2 (5 bases each). Germline V gene data show CDR1 as MDHEN and CDR2 as SYDVKM. With 2 bases removed from V and 5 bases from J, the gap between germline ends came to 24 bases. The CDR3 runs to 18 residues. The CDR3 DNA reads as TGTGCCAGCAGTTTAGGGGTAGTGGAGCCGGGACGTAGGGAGACCCAGTACTTC. Amino acid sequence: CASSLGVVEPGRRETQYF.

Turning to this clonotype: Here the CDR3 omits its conserved ending phenylalanine or tryptophan, so a read error is the likely source. The CDR3: CSAAAGSGTDTQYI. In DNA form, the CDR3 reads TGCAGCGCCGCCGCGGGAAGTGGGACAGATACGCAGTATATT. The chain employs TRBV29-1 and TRBJ2-3, with D tentatively TRBD2 (6 bases). V was clipped by 7 bases and J by 3 bases, with 17 bases between them. CDR1 is SQVTM and CDR2 is ANQGSEA in the germline V gene. This CDR3 comprises 14 residues.

Here the CDR3 DNA reads TGTGCCAGCGGCCCGGACTACTCCTACGAGCAGTTCTTC. Translated, it gives CASGPDYSYEQFF. The chain has TRBV12-3 or TRBV12-4 and TRBJ2-7; the D gene is possibly TRBD2 (6 bases). Gene TRBJ2-1 matches the end of the DNA better, so the J call may be wrong. The CDR3 is 13 amino acids.

This clonotype was found a few times. The rearrangement links TRBV6-4 to TRBJ2-1, with D possibly TRBD2 on 5 matching bases. This CDR3 has 16 amino acids. V dropped 1 base and J dropped 0 bases, with 10 bases sitting between them. Germline CDR1 MRHNA, CDR2 SNTAGT. The CDR3 coding sequence is TGTGCCAGCAGTGACTTAGGGAGAAACTCCTACAATGAGCAGTTCTTC. It specifies CASSDLGRNSYNEQFF.

V usage is TRBV29-1 and J usage is TRBJ1-1; D uncertain. The V end lost 7 bases, the J end lost 4 bases, and 16 bases lay between the germline ends. Per the germline V gene, CDR1 is SQVTM and CDR2 is ANQGSEA. This CDR3 region has 13 residues. The CDR3, as DNA: TGCAGCGCCGAGACTGGGCTCGGCACTGAAGCTTTCTTT. Protein product: CSAETGLGTEAFF. The variable domain in full, completed from reference TRBV29-1 and TRBJ1-1, reads SAVISQKPSRDICQRGTSLTIQCQVDSQVTMMFWYRQQPGQSLTLIATANQGSEATYESGFVIDKFPISRPNLTFSTLTVSNMSPEDSSIYLCSAETGLGTEAFFGQGTRLTVV.

V and J are TRBV20-1 and TRBJ1-4; TRBD1 agrees at 7 bases. Losses at the gene ends were 5 bases for V and 3 bases for J; bases not matched to a gene: 3. Germline V CDR1 and CDR2: DFQATT, SNEGSKA (reference sequence). This CDR3 is 13 amino acids long. The CDR3 loop reads CSAPTGPNEKLFF. CDR3 nucleotide sequence: TGCAGTGCTCCGACAGGGCCTAATGAAAAACTGTTTTTT.

CDR3 protein: CASSLGTPTDEQYF. CDR3 DNA sequence: TGCGCCAGCAGCCTTGGGACGCCGACGGACGAGCAGTACTTC. The gene calls are TRBV5-1 and TRBJ2-7; D may correspond to TRBD1 or TRBD2 (5 bases each). Germline CDR1 reads SGHRS; CDR2 reads YFSETQ. V was trimmed by 4 bases and J by 5 bases, leaving 16 bases between them. The CDR3 is 14 amino acids.

V is TRBV5-5 and J is TRBJ2-2, with D possibly being TRBD2 (5 bases). Germline assignment: CDR1 SGHKS and CDR2 YYEKEE (reference sequence). CDR3 length: 15 amino acids. Between the trimmed V and J ends, which lost 3 bases and 1 base, there was a span of 10 bases. CDR3 in DNA: TGTGCCAGCAGCTCCGGGAACCTGAACACCGGGGAGCTGTTTTTT. Its translation: CASSSGNLNTGELFF. Full variable domain (rest looked up from reference TRBV5-5 and TRBJ2-2): DAGVTQSPTHLIKTRGQQVTLRCSPISGHKSVSWYQQVLGQGPQFIFQYYEKEERGRGNFPDRFSARQFPNYSSELNVNALLLGDSALYLCASSSGNLNTGELFFGEGSRLTVL.

This clonotype has more than one count but fewer than ten. The chain links TRBV5-6 to TRBJ2-3; TRBD2 agrees at 15 bases. V was pared by 0 bases and J by 5 bases, with 10 bases of the junction left unmatched. The CDR3 is made up of 19 amino acids. CDR1 is SGHDT, CDR2 YYEEEE, per germline. For the CDR3, the DNA is TGTGCCAGCAGCTTGGAATGGGCGGGGACTAGCGGGGGGAAAGATACGCAGTATTTT. Its protein is CASSLEWAGTSGGKDTQYF.

This clonotype was observed a handful of times. This chain joins TRBV4-3 and TRBJ2-7; D is possibly TRBD2 (6 bases). Deletions cut 1 base from V and 2 bases from J, with 12 bases between. This CDR3 is built from 15 residues. The germline V gene has CDR1 LGHNA and CDR2 YSLEER. DNA of the CDR3: TGCGCCAGCAGCCAAGGTTCGGGGGACCCCTACGAGCAGTACTTC. This translates into CASSQGSGDPYEQYF.

The CDR3 loop reads CASSYPTTTSNGQVGFGANVLTF. As DNA, the CDR3 is TGTGCCAGCAGTTACCCAACGACCACGTCCAACGGACAGGTGGGGTTTGGGGCCAACGTCCTGACTTTC. This sequence joins TRBV6-2 or TRBV6-3 and TRBJ2-6; 7 bases fit TRBD1. The CDR3 covers 23 residues. The germline CDR1 and CDR2 sequences are MNHEY and SVGEGT. Trimming at V came to 2 bases and at J to 3 bases, leaving 25 bases not matched to a gene.

This clonotype was seen only a few times. V gene TRBV19 combines with J gene TRBJ1-1; TRBD1 might be the D (5 bases). This CDR3 region has 14 residues. In germline, CDR1 is LNHDA, CDR2 SQIVND (reference sequence). V was shortened by 6 bases and J by 7 bases, with 18 bases between the two germline ends. CDR3 loop: CASSPGTAGFEAFF. For the CDR3, the DNA is TGTGCCAGTAGCCCCGGGACCGCCGGTTTTGAAGCTTTCTTT.

The chain carries TRBV20-1 and TRBJ2-1, with 9 bases lining up with TRBD2. The V and J ends lost 6 bases and 8 bases, in that order; junction bases with no gene match: 11. Per germline, CDR1 DFQATT and CDR2 SNEGSKA (reference sequence). The CDR3 runs 14 residues. CDR3 amino acids: CSAGGGRARDEQFF. As DNA, the CDR3 is TGCAGTGCAGGGGGCGGGAGGGCCAGGGATGAGCAGTTCTTC.

The rearrangement uses TRBV5-1 and TRBJ2-7; tentatively, D is TRBD2 (6 bases). The germline V gene has CDR1 SGHRS and CDR2 YFSETQ. V lost 0 bases to trimming and J lost 2 bases, with 9 bases between them. The CDR3 sequence is 14 residues long. CDR3 coding DNA: TGCGCCAGCAGCTTGGTAGCGGTTCCCTACGAGCAGTACTTC. It encodes CASSLVAVPYEQYF.

This clonotype was seen many times. The chain uses TRBV3-1 and TRBJ2-2; no firm D call. The length of the CDR3 is 14 residues. The germline V and J ends were trimmed by 4 bases and 3 bases, with 9 bases remaining between them. CDR1 LGHDT and CDR2 YNNKEL come from the germline V gene (reference sequence). In DNA form, the CDR3 reads TGTGCCAGCAGCCCAGCCCCGGACACCGGGGAGCTGTTTTTT. Its protein is CASSPAPDTGELFF.

CDR3 nucleotide sequence: TGCAGTGCCGGAGGACTAGCGGGAGTAGATACGCAGTATTTT. Translation gives CSAGGLAGVDTQYF. This chain links TRBV20-1 with TRBJ2-3; 13 bases line up with TRBD2. The germline V gene has CDR1 DFQATT and CDR2 SNEGSKA (reference sequence). This CDR3 has 14 amino acids. The V and J ends lost 6 bases and 5 bases, in that order; junction bases with no gene match: 5.

This clonotype was observed a few times. The V call is TRBV2, the J call TRBJ2-1; D perhaps matches TRBD1 (6 bases). The CDR3 has 13 amino acids. V lost 5 bases to trimming and J lost 5 bases, with 10 bases between them. CDR1 and CDR2 (germline): SNHLY, FYNNEI. The CDR3: CASSKGHNNEQFF. Written as DNA, the CDR3 is TGTGCCAGCAGTAAGGGACACAACAATGAGCAGTTCTTC.

This clonotype was picked up a small number of times. The chain recombines TRBV3-1 with TRBJ1-5, with D uncertain. CDR3 length equals 14 residues. Per the germline V gene, CDR1 is LGHDT and CDR2 is YNNKEL (reference sequence). The V and J ends lost 2 bases and 0 bases respectively, with 5 bases between them. CDR3 region: CASSQTFSNQPQHF. The CDR3 DNA sequence: TGTGCCAGCAGCCAAACATTTAGCAATCAGCCCCAGCATTTT.

This clonotype turned up a few times. The CDR3 nucleotides read TGTGCCAGCAGTTTGGGGGGATTAGGTAGTGAAAAACTGTTTTTT. Amino acids: CASSLGGLGSEKLFF. The chain employs TRBV12-3 or TRBV12-4 and TRBJ1-4; possible D gene TRBD1, 5 bases. This CDR3 has 15 residues. Trimming pared 3 bases from V and 7 bases from J, leaving 15 bases between.

The chain recombines TRBV4-3 with TRBJ2-4, with TRBD1 as a possible D gene (6 bases). Germline V gene sequence: CDR1 LGHNA, CDR2 YSLEER. CDR3 length equals 18 residues. Trimming took off 3 bases at V and 1 base at J, with 19 bases between the two ends. CDR3 loop: CASSHTSGQRWAKNIQYF. CDR3 DNA: TGCGCCAGCAGCCACACCTCCGGACAGAGGTGGGCCAAAAACATTCAGTACTTC.

The chain couples TRBV7-2 to TRBJ2-7, with TRBD2 as a possible D gene (5 bases). Trimming left V 5 bases short and J 3 bases short, with 11 bases between. This CDR3 has 13 amino acids. Looked up from germline, CDR1 is SGHTA and CDR2 is FQGNSA. This CDR3 reads CASSAHRDYEQYF. The DNA of the CDR3 is TGTGCCAGCAGCGCTCACCGGGACTACGAGCAGTACTTC.

This clonotype has more than one count but fewer than ten. The chain employs TRBV12-3 or TRBV12-4 and TRBJ1-5, with 8 bases that match TRBD1. This CDR3 has 14 residues. The V and J ends lost 8 bases and 0 bases, in that order; junction bases with no gene match: 3. CDR3 region: CASGQGYSNQPQHF. For the CDR3, the DNA is TGTGCCAGCGGACAGGGATATAGCAATCAGCCCCAGCATTTT.

This clonotype was observed many times. The J gene is TRBJ2-1, the V gene TRBV4-1; no reliable D call. This CDR3 contains 17 residues. The germline V and J ends were trimmed by 1 base and 7 bases, with 20 bases remaining between them. Germline CDR1 and CDR2: MGHRA and YSYEKL. The CDR3, as DNA: TGCGCCAGCAGCCAAGTAGTGCCTATAGTGGTCGGGAATGAGCAGTTCTTC. It yields the protein CASSQVVPIVVGNEQFF.

This chain links TRBV7-2 with TRBJ1-5, with 11 bases lining up with TRBD1. Germline assignment: CDR1 SGHTA and CDR2 FQGNSA. Trimming took 5 bases from V and 1 from J; bases not matched to a gene: 4. The CDR3 is made up of 16 amino acids. The CDR3 is CASSRTGGQSNQPQHF. In DNA, the CDR3 is TGTGCCAGCAGCCGGACAGGGGGCCAGAGCAATCAGCCCCAGCATTTT.

This chain joins TRBV30 and TRBJ2-5, with 14 bases lining up with TRBD2. The length of the CDR3 is 15 residues. V dropped 4 bases and J dropped 4; count of bases not matched to a gene: 5. Looked up from germline, CDR1 is GTSNPN and CDR2 is SVGIG (reference sequence). Here the CDR3 reads CAWTEGLAGGETQYF. DNA of the CDR3: TGTGCCTGGACCGAAGGACTAGCGGGAGGAGAGACCCAGTACTTC.

This clonotype was counted between two and nine times. V usage is TRBV12-3 or TRBV12-4 and J usage is TRBJ2-3; D ambiguous. CDR3 size: 13 residues. Deletions cut 2 bases from V and 8 bases from J, with 11 bases between. In DNA, the CDR3 is TGTGCCAGCAGTTTATTTCAGGAAGGTACGCAGTATTTT. Translated: CASSLFQEGTQYF.